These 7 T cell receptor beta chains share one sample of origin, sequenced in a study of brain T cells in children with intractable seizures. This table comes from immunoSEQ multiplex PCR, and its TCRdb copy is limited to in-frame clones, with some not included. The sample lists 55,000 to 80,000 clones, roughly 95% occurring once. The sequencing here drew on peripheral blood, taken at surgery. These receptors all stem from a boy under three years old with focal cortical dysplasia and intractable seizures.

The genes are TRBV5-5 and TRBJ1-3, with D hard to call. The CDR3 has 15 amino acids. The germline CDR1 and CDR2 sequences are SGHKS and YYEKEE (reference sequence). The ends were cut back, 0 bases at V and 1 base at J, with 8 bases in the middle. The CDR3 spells CASSLALGSGNTIYF. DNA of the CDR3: TGTGCCAGCAGCTTGGCCCTTGGGTCTGGAAACACCATATATTTT.

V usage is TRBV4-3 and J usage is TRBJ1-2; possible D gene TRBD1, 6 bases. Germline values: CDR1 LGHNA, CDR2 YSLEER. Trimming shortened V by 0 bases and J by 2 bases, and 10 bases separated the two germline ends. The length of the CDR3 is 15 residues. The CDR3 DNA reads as TGCGCCAGCAGCCAAGATACAGGGCGGAACTATGGCTACACCTTC. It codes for CASSQDTGRNYGYTF.

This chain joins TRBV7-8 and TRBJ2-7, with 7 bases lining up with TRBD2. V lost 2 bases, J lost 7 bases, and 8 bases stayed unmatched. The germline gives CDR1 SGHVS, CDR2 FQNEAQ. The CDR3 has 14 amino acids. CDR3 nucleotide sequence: TGTGCCAGCAGCTTACGGACTAGTGCCGTTGAGCAGTACTTC. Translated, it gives CASSLRTSAVEQYF.

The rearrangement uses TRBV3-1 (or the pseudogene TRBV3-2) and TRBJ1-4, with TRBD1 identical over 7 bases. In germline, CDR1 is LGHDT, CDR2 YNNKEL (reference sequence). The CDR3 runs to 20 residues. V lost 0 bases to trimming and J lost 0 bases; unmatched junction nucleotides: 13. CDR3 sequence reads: CASSQDPGQHCDTTNEKLFF. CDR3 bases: TGTGCCAGCAGCCAAGATCCGGGACAGCATTGTGATACAACTAATGAAAAACTGTTTTTT.

CDR3 loop: CASSYGTSIGNIQYF. CDR3 DNA: TGTGCCAGCAGTTACGGGACTAGCATCGGAAACATTCAGTACTTC. This chain uses TRBV6-6 with TRBJ2-4; 9 positions match TRBD2. The CDR3 totals 15 residues. Germline V lookup: CDR1 MNHNY, CDR2 SVGAGI (reference sequence). The trim removed 2 bases at V and 6 bases at J, leaving 5 bases unmatched.

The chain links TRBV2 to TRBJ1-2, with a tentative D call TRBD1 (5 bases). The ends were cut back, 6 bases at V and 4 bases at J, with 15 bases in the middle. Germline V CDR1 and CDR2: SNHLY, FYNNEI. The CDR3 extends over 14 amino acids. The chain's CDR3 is CASRPGGPPYGYTF. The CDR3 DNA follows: TGTGCCAGCAGGCCCGGGGGACCTCCCTATGGCTACACCTTC.

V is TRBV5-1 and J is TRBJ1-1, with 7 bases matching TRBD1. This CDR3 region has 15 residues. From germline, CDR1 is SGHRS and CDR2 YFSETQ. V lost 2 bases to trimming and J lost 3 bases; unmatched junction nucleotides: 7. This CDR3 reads CASSLPGGVYTEAFF. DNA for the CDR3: TGCGCCAGCAGCTTACCAGGGGGGGTATACACTGAAGCTTTCTTT.